This TCR beta chain emerged from a study of shared clonotypes between healthy human individuals (dated by TCRdb to the early 2020s). Study-level background: The cohort comprised a couple of women and a few men aged 18 to 49 years. For each donor, CD4 naive and CD4 memory were each run on three plates, CD8 naive on two plates, and CD8 memory on one plate. To estimate repertoire size and how much clonotype sharing occurs between individuals, the study deeply sequenced the blood TCR repertoires of several healthy adults. Libraries were prepared and TCR repertoires were sequenced by different laboratories using diverse techniques, in order to increase sequencing depth and limit assay-specific biases. Between about 0.94 and 10 billion PBMCs per donor were obtained by leukapheresis.

Study-wide findings and limitations: Compared with non-shared clonotypes, the clonotypes found in all four sorted-subset donors had higher generation probabilities. Sampling was restricted to blood, and TCR repertoires in tissues likely differ from the TCR repertoires found in blood. The genetic and exposure-history diversity represented was limited by the small number of donors. Incomplete sequencing was indicated by rarefaction of sorted-subset datasets, despite the large sequencing depth. Pairwise subsampling led to the expectation that sequencing depth would affect the degree of clonotype sharing among donors. When a handful of donors were compared, the shared fraction of clonotypes was roughly 4.8% for naive CD4, around 3.5% for naive CD8, roughly 2.3% for memory CD4, and roughly 0.4% for memory CD8. Estimated clonotype richness was generally larger for naive than for memory subsets.

A word on this clone: The clone's antigen remains unknown. Base quality data are lacking; no much larger clone is found one base away.

From a lookup of the germline V gene, CDR1 and CDR2 are KGHSH and LQKENI. Inclusive of the bounding cysteine and phenylalanine, the CDR3 is 15 residues long. Just CDR3 DNA is preserved here, 45 bases in frame from base 1. V has 3 bases trimmed and J has 7 bases trimmed; junction bases matching no gene number 5. The donors were healthy, HIV-negative adults with no recently reported acute infections or vaccinations. Only Caucasian adults living in Nashville, Tennessee, USA were represented among the donors. CD4+ T cells were enriched by magnetic negative selection; naive cells were then positively selected on CD45RA, and the negative fraction formed the memory subset. Blood was obtained by leukapheresis, after which PBMCs were separated by Ficoll-Histopaque density gradient centrifugation and cryopreserved in liquid nitrogen vapor phase. Purity and quantity of every magnetically sorted T cell population were checked by analytical flow cytometry. Genomic DNA was isolated from each sorted fraction and quantified by UV absorbance on a Nanodrop 2000c.

TCR CDR3 regions were amplified from genomic DNA by multiplex PCR using the deep immunoSEQ assay. Genomic DNA extracted from each cell subset was distributed evenly over all wells of several immunoSEQ 96-well plates, and each plate served as one replicate. For sorted subsets, roughly 200 ng of genomic DNA, equivalent to about 30,000 T cell genomes, went into each replicate PCR. Purified libraries were measured with a Qubit 3.0 fluorometer, size-checked on a Bioanalyzer 2100, and measured again with the KAPA Library Quantification kit. Each immunoSEQ 96-well plate was sequenced on its own single-read 150-cycle Illumina NextSeq 550 flow cell. The authors processed their data as follows. Because only junctional sequences without quality scores were contained in the immunoSEQ output, filtering matching that applied to full-length reads could not be performed. Sequences were annotated with PyIR, a Python wrapper for IgBLAST v1.9, and V/J genes and CDR3 were assigned using IMGT germline references. Reads were removed for weak V/J assignments (E-value above 1e-6), missing CDR3, stop codons, out-of-frame junctions, or ambiguous translated residues. A V3J clonotype was defined by an identical inferred V gene, J gene, and CDR3 amino acid sequence. Percentage overlap between repertoires was computed as shared unique clonotypes divided by the size of the smaller repertoire. Three approaches were used to assess repertoire richness: RTK rarefaction, the Chao1 estimator, and Recon v2.1 estimates of unobserved clonotypes. For all TCRbeta clonotypes obtained by the gDNA method from a few donors, generation probabilities were computed with OLGA. As stored in TCRdb, this immuneACCESS dataset retains in-frame rearrangements with V and J assigned. A fraction of the clones does not appear; measured against another copy, unresolved V genes explain less than half of the discrepancy, and the remainder lacks a known reason. The V and J calls and clone size are taken from that table; D and trimming were inferred from the DNA. Here the sample has 2.5 million or so clones; around nine tenths occur a single time. The top ten constitute 0.11% to 0.15% of the sample.

The rearrangement combines TRBV18 with TRBJ2-1; TRBD2 agrees with 11 junctional bases. The specimen sequenced was naive CD4+ T cells sorted from blood. The cell subset or site label, read with the paper, signifies: CD45RA+ positively selected. The receptor's source is a man between 18 and 29 years old in good health. The CDR3 reads CASSPSGRALNEQFF. The sequence in DNA is TGTGCCAGCTCACCTAGCGGGAGGGCCTTAAATGAGCAGTTCTTC.